This is a list of T cell receptor beta chains from one sample in a study of T cell repertoires in cytomegalovirus infection. TCRdb used MiXCR to reprocess the reads, holding one entry per CDR3 protein. This sample has 450,000 to 600,000 distinct CDR3 sequences; roughly a third occur once, and the top ten carry roughly 15%. These receptors' targets are unknown. The source material was cultured PBMCs, sampled from culture after CMV antigen stimulation. All receptors derive from a human donor in good health (CMV status not recorded). Some clones in this sample may be carry-over from other donors' samples. Both conserved end residues are part of each CDR3. A D gene is named only where the DNA matches it firmly. Clone size is shown for a subset of rows, as once, few, many or a class of expanded clone.

j_call d_call clone_size v_call cdr3_aa cdr3_nt
TRBJ2-3 - - TRBV7-3 CASSWGSTDTQYF TGTGCCAGCAGCTGGGGGAGCACAGATACGCAGTATTTT
TRBJ1-2 - - TRBV30 CAWTRKGDPPGYTF TGTGCCTGGACCCGTAAGGGGGACCCTCCCGGCTACACCTTC
TRBJ1-2 TRBD1 - TRBV12-3/TRBV12-4 CASSLRGRGVSNYGYTF TGTGCCAGCAGTCTCCGGGGCAGGGGGGTGTCTAACTATGGCTACACCTTC
TRBJ2-1 - - TRBV12-3/TRBV12-4 CASSLGGSPREFNEQFF TGTGCCAGCAGTTTAGGTGGTAGCCCTAGGGAGTTCAATGAGCAGTTCTTC
TRBJ2-7 TRBD2 few TRBV6-1 CASTRDSGRYEQYF TGTGCCAGCACTAGGGATAGCGGGAGATACGAGCAGTACTTC
TRBJ2-1 TRBD2 few TRBV6-2/TRBV6-3 CASRLQRLAGHEQFF TGTGCCAGCAGACTCCAACGGTTAGCGGGACATGAGCAGTTCTTC
TRBJ1-2 - many TRBV14 CASSQDTNYGYTF TGTGCCAGCAGCCAAGACACTAACTATGGCTACACCTTC
TRBJ2-1 - few TRBV19 CASSTGGGRDEQFF TGTGCCAGTAGTACCGGAGGGGGGAGGGATGAGCAGTTCTTC
TRBJ2-3 TRBD2 - TRBV5-1 CASSQEETSGDTDTQYF TGCGCCAGCAGCCAGGAGGAGACTAGCGGCGACACAGATACGCAGTATTTT
TRBJ2-1 TRBD2 - TRBV20-1 CSASETSGSNEQFF TGCAGTGCAAGCGAGACTAGCGGGAGCAATGAGCAGTTCTTC
TRBJ2-7 - few TRBV28 CASSLPGGAYEQYF TGTGCCAGCAGTTTACCAGGGGGGGCCTACGAGCAGTACTTC